Below are 17 T cell receptor beta chains sequenced from a single sample in a study of cytomegalovirus exposure and HLA in healthy donors (dated by TCRdb to about 2017). Libraries were built with the immunoSEQ multiplex PCR assay. For the multiplex PCR, a mixture combining 60 forward primers for TCR Vbeta segments and 13 reverse primers for TCR Jbeta segments was used. The immuneACCESS repertoire file appears here via TCRdb, limited to in-frame rearrangements. These files lack a portion of the clones; in checked studies, under half of the deficit traces to unresolved V genes, and the cause of the others is not known. This sample is represented by about 140,000 clones; about 76% of them were singletons. 3.9% of the sample rests with the top ten. The specimen was PBMCs. The origin of the receptors is a man aged 18 to 30 in good health and CMV-seronegative.

The chain carries TRBV6-5 and TRBJ2-2, with unresolved D. Germline V gene data show CDR1 as MNHEY and CDR2 as SVGAGI. V dropped 6 bases and J dropped 7 bases, with 18 bases sitting between them. CDR3 size: 15 residues. CDR3 amino acids: CASRMQARAVGELFF. The DNA of the CDR3 is TGTGCCAGCAGGATGCAAGCCCGCGCCGTCGGGGAGCTGTTTTTT.

The CDR3: CSSYSTDTQYF. The CDR3 DNA reads as TGCAGCAGCTATAGCACAGATACGCAGTATTTT. The chain uses TRBV29-1 and TRBJ2-3; D is unresolved. Germline V gene lookup returns CDR1 SQVTM and CDR2 ANQGSEA. Trimming took 8 bases from V and 0 from J, leaving 6 bases between them. The CDR3 length is 11 residues.

V usage is TRBV19 and J usage is TRBJ1-5; 7 bases line up with TRBD1. Trimming cost V 4 bases and J 0 bases; bases outside gene matches: 6. Germline V lookup: CDR1 LNHDA, CDR2 SQIVND (reference sequence). There are 16 residues in the CDR3. The CDR3, as DNA: TGTGCCAGTAGTACCACTCACAGGGGTAGCAATCAGCCCCAGCATTTT. Translation: CASSTTHRGSNQPQHF.

V gene TRBV27 combines with J gene TRBJ2-7, with unresolved D. Trimming cost V 5 bases and J 4 bases, with 15 bases left between them. The CDR3 is 14 amino acids. The V gene's germline CDR1 is MNHEY and CDR2 SMNVEV (reference sequence). DNA of the CDR3: TGTGCCAGCAGTCGAAGTCCCTATACTTACGAGCAGTACTTC. This translates into CASSRSPYTYEQYF.

The CDR3 spells CARHYRGLTGGVSRGYTF. CDR3 DNA sequence: TGTGCCAGACATTACAGGGGGCTAACCGGGGGCGTCTCACGCGGCTACACCTTC. The V and J genes are TRBV2 and TRBJ1-2, with TRBD1 matching over 9 bases. The CDR3 runs 18 residues. Germline CDR1 reads SNHLY; CDR2 reads FYNNEI. J was trimmed by 8 bases and V by 9 bases; bases with no gene match: 25. The entire variable domain, with the rest obtained from reference TRBV2 and TRBJ1-2, is as follows: EPEVTQTPSHQVTQMGQEVILRCVPISNHLYFYWYRQILGQKVEFLVSFYNNEISEKSEIFDDQFSVERPDGSNFTLKIRSTKLEDSAMYFCARHYRGLTGGVSRGYTFGSGTRLTVV.

The gene calls are TRBV6-1 and TRBJ2-5, with a weak D call TRBD2 (6 bases). The V and J ends lost 1 base and 5 bases respectively, with 17 bases between them. The CDR3 sequence is 16 residues long. From germline, CDR1 is MNHNS and CDR2 SASEGT. Written as DNA, the CDR3 is TGTGCCAGCAGTGAAGGTGCGGTGGGGGGATTCGAGACCCAGTACTTC. It codes for CASSEGAVGGFETQYF.

This clone came up a few times. The V gene is TRBV9, the J gene TRBJ2-3, with D maybe TRBD2 (6 bases). The CDR3 totals 15 residues. Trimming cost V 3 bases and J 2 bases, with 13 bases left between them. Germline V lookup: CDR1 SGDLS, CDR2 YYNGEE. CDR3 coding DNA: TGTGCCAGCAGCGCGGGGGTAGCTGCCACAGATACGCAGTATTTT. Translated: CASSAGVAATDTQYF.

The DNA of the CDR3 is TGCGCCAGCAGCGGGGACAGGGGGAATGGGGAGCAGTACTTC. The encoded protein is CASSGDRGNGEQYF. This chain links TRBV5-1 with TRBJ2-7; 11 nucleotides match TRBD1. Per germline, CDR1 SGHRS and CDR2 YFSETQ. CDR3 size: 14 residues. Trimming took 4 bases from V and 7 from J; bases not matched to a gene: 7.

The chain has TRBV28 and TRBJ2-7, with D perhaps matching TRBD1 (5 bases). Germline V CDR1 and CDR2: MDHEN, SYDVKM. The CDR3 consists of 13 residues. Trimming left V 4 bases short and J 3 bases short, with 10 bases between. The CDR3 region has the DNA TGTGCCAGCAGTTACGACAGTTACTACGAGCAGTACTTC. Its protein product is CASSYDSYYEQYF. The variable domain in full, with the rest retrieved from reference TRBV28 and TRBJ2-7, is DVKVTQSSRYLVKRTGEKVFLECVQDMDHENMFWYRQDPGLGLRLIYFSYDVKMKEKGDIPEGYSVSREKKERFSLILESASTNQTSMYLCASSYDSYYEQYFGPGTRLTVT.

The V call is TRBV9, the J call TRBJ1-1; 7 nucleotides match TRBD1. With V trimmed by 4 bases and J by 2 bases, 8 bases remained unmatched. The germline V gene has CDR1 SGDLS and CDR2 YYNGEE. This CDR3 contains 15 residues. For the CDR3, the DNA is TGTGCCAGCAGCACCTCGACAGGGTTTAACACTGAAGCTTTCTTT. Translating gives CASSTSTGFNTEAFF.

This chain links TRBV19 with TRBJ2-7, with 7 bases fitting TRBD1. This CDR3 contains 14 residues. Per the germline V gene, CDR1 is LNHDA and CDR2 is SQIVND (reference sequence). V dropped 5 bases and J dropped 0; count of bases not matched to a gene: 4. The CDR3 bases are TGTGCCAGTAGTGGACAGGCACTCTCCTACGAGCAGTACTTC. The encoded protein is CASSGQALSYEQYF.

The chain combines TRBV21-1 with TRBJ1-4. TRBV21-1 is labeled a pseudogene. The CDR3 is made up of 17 amino acids. CDR3 coding DNA: TGTGCCAGCAGCAAAAAAAGGAGAGAGCGGGCGACTGAAAAACTGTTTTTT. Translating it yields CASSKKRRERATEKLFF.

The genes are TRBV7-9 and TRBJ2-2, with D unresolved. This CDR3 is 13 amino acids long. Trimming removed 2 bases at V and 4 bases at J, with 5 bases between. Germline-derived CDR1 and CDR2 are SEHNR and FQNEAQ (reference sequence). Here the CDR3 reads CASSLMATGELFF. The DNA for the CDR3 is TGTGCCAGCAGCTTAATGGCCACCGGGGAGCTGTTTTTT.

The V gene is TRBV6-6, the J gene TRBJ1-5, with 10 bases identical to TRBD1. CDR1 is MNHNY and CDR2 is SVGAGI in the germline V gene (reference sequence). Trimming cost V 2 bases and J 4 bases; bases outside gene matches: 5. The CDR3 contains 16 residues. The CDR3 DNA reads as TGTGCCAGCAGTTACAGAGGACAGGGGGTTAATCAGCCCCAGCATTTT. It codes for CASSYRGQGVNQPQHF.

This chain connects TRBV19 to TRBJ1-2; D possibly corresponds to TRBD1 (5 bases). The CDR3 spans 14 residues. Trimming pared 7 bases from V and 4 bases from J, leaving 16 bases between. Germline CDR1 reads LNHDA; CDR2 reads SQIVND (reference sequence). CDR3 in DNA: TGTGCCAGTACTGACAGAGTGGGATTCTATGGCTACACCTTC. Its translation: CASTDRVGFYGYTF.

The chain uses TRBV27 and TRBJ2-7, with 7 bases aligning to TRBD1. Germline loops: CDR1 MNHEY, CDR2 SMNVEV (reference sequence). The CDR3 is 15 residues long. Unmatched junction bases numbered 4, after V lost 2 bases and J lost 0 bases. This CDR3 is CASSLGRQGSYEQYF. Written as DNA, the CDR3 is TGTGCCAGCAGTTTAGGCCGACAGGGCTCCTACGAGCAGTACTTC.

This clone was seen only once. This rearrangement joins TRBV27 to TRBJ2-5, with D possibly TRBD2 on 5 matching bases. Near its end, the DNA agrees better with TRBJ2-7, so the J call may be wrong. Germline CDR1 is MNHEY and CDR2 is SMNVEV (reference sequence). The CDR3 has 14 residues. In DNA, the CDR3 is TGTGCCAGCAGTTCGGCGGGCCCCTCCTACGAGCAGTACTTC. This codes for CASSSAGPSYEQYF.